This paragraph reports one T cell receptor (beta chain). Its antigen is unidentified. This sample is part of a study of blood T cells in healthy people across ages. General study findings and limits: Naive T cell percentage by flow cytometry tracked strongly with beta diversity.

With each sample, at least 6 micrograms of total RNA were extracted. Primed by a sample-barcoded 5' primer and a J-beta primer mix, a second PCR proceeded for about 7 to 11 cycles. One entry per CDR3 protein results from TCRdb running MiXCR on the 5' RACE reads. Of 1.5 million to 1.8 million distinct CDR3 sequences listed, about 45% are singletons. The CDR3 consists of 15 residues. V shed 3 bases and J shed 4 bases, with 15 bases lying between them. The gene calls are TRBV12-3 or TRBV12-4 and TRBJ1-1; perhaps TRBD1 as D (5 bases). The sequencing sample was made of blood. This TCR was sampled from a woman aged 18-30 years in good health. CDR3 amino acids: CASSLILGVGTEAFF. Written as DNA, the CDR3 is TGTGCCAGCAGTTTGATTCTGGGGGTAGGCACTGAAGCTTTCTTT.